This TCR beta chain emerged from a study of CD8+ T cells in alopecia areata. Study conclusions and caveats: Possibly as an HLA-related effect, TCR sharing across patients appeared less clear than in mice. It was lesional scalp, especially alopecia totalis/universalis, that showed higher clonality than normal scalp.

To note about this clone: Its antigen is not identified.

After isolation, RNA underwent reverse transcription to generate cDNA as the sequencing template. This table comes from immunoSEQ multiplex PCR, and its TCRdb copy is limited to in-frame clones, with some not included. The profile covers approximately 58,000 clones, with roughly 46% appearing a single time and about 53% taken by the ten largest. The germline V gene has CDR1 LGHNA and CDR2 YSLEER. The V end was cut by 3 bases, the J end by 2 bases, with 13 bases between. The length of the CDR3 is 15 residues. The source of this sequence is a human donor with alopecia areata. The rearrangement joins TRBV4-3 to TRBJ1-2; D ambiguous. Sequencing was carried out using NKG2D-low CD8+ T cells sorted from blood. DNA for the CDR3: TGCGCCAGCAGCCAGAGCCACGCGGGGAACTATGGCTACACCTTC. Amino acids: CASSQSHAGNYGYTF.